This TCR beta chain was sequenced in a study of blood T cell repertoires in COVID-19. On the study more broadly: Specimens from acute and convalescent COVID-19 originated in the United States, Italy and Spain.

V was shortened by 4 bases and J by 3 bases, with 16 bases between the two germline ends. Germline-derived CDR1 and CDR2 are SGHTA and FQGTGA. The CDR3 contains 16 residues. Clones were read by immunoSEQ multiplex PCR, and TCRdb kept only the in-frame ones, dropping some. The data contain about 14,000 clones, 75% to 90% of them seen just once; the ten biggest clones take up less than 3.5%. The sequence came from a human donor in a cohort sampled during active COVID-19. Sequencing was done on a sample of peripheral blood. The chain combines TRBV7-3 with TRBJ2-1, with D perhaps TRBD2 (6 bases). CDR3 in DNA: TGTGCCAGCAGCTCCTCCCCCACCGGGGGCTACAATGAGCAGTTCTTC. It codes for CASSSSPTGGYNEQFF.